Sequencing of this T cell receptor beta chain was carried out in a study of cytomegalovirus exposure and HLA in healthy donors. Broader study findings: Published work reported that the classifier diagnosed cytomegalovirus status with high specificity and sensitivity.

CDR1 and CDR2 (germline): MDHEN, SYDVKM. The CDR3 has 16 residues. With V trimmed by 8 bases and J by 1 base, 11 bases remained unmatched. On this clone itself: Its antigen is not known.

Libraries were prepared by immunoSEQ multiplex PCR; TCRdb keeps only in-frame clonotypes and omits some of them. The sample holds about 130,000 clones, roughly 94% seen once. The sequencing input was PBMCs. This rearrangement joins TRBV28 to TRBJ1-5; 7 bases agree with TRBD1. The clonotype was recovered from a woman aged 18-30 years in good health and CMV-seronegative. The CDR3 sequence is CASSRQGERSNQPQHF. CDR3 sequence (DNA): TGTGCCAGCTCGAGGCAGGGGGAACGGAGCAATCAGCCCCAGCATTTT. The entire variable domain, with the rest obtained from reference TRBV28 and TRBJ1-5, is as follows: DVKVTQSSRYLVKRTGEKVFLECVQDMDHENMFWYRQDPGLGLRLIYFSYDVKMKEKGDIPEGYSVSREKKERFSLILESASTNQTSMYLCASSRQGERSNQPQHFGDGTRLSIL.